The clone carrying this TCR beta chain was seen only a few times. This sample is drawn from a study of blood T cell repertoires in COVID-19. Overall study context: The cDNA or gDNA used as material had been derived from T cells, B-cell-depleted T cells, or PBMCs.

The germline V and J ends were trimmed by 11 bases and 4 bases, with 14 bases remaining between them. There are 13 residues in the CDR3. Germline CDR1 is SGHVS and CDR2 is FQNEAQ. Measured with immunoSEQ multiplex PCR; TCRdb has only the in-frame clones, and not every one. Found here are more than 70,000 clones, around 89% of them singletons; the top ten hold about 8.2%. The chain combines TRBV7-8 with TRBJ2-2; tentative D call: TRBD1 (5 bases). This sequence originates from a human donor in a cohort sampled during active COVID-19. The sequenced sample consisted of peripheral blood. The chain's CDR3 is CALREGVTGELFF. CDR3 bases: TGTGCCCTCAGGGAAGGGGTCACCGGGGAGCTGTTTTTT.